The 19 T cell receptor beta chains reported below all come from one sample, sequenced in a study of regulatory T cells in long-lasting Graves disease. Library construction for TCR beta used iRepertoire HTBI primers and Arm-PCR of CDR3 regions. A single record per CDR3 protein comes from TCRdb applying MiXCR to the multiplex PCR reads. The sample holds about 460,000 distinct CDR3 sequences; approximately 22% are singletons and the top ten take 13%. The time point was: persistent/refractory GD, antithyroid drugs over 5 years with positive TRAb. PBMCs provided the RNA from which the TCR library was made. The sample here was peripheral blood mononuclear cells (PBMCs), taken when the disease was refractory, from a patient treated with antithyroid drugs. Source of these receptors: a female donor with Graves disease.

This clonotype was detected many times. The chain carries TRBV7-9 and TRBJ2-2; a weak D match, TRBD2 (5 bases). V was trimmed by 8 bases and J by 3 bases, leaving 13 bases between them. The CDR3 is 14 residues long. The V gene's germline CDR1 is SEHNR and CDR2 FQNEAQ (reference sequence). The CDR3 sequence: CASLSEEHTGELFF. The CDR3 region has the DNA TGTGCCAGCCTTTCGGAGGAGCACACCGGGGAGCTGTTTTTT.

This clonotype was observed at least ten times. The rearrangement links TRBV28 to TRBJ2-7, with D perhaps given as TRBD1 or TRBD2 (5 bases each). V gave up 6 bases and J gave up 2 bases, with 14 bases separating them. Germline V CDR1 and CDR2: MDHEN, SYDVKM. The CDR3 runs 14 residues. The DNA for the CDR3 is TGTGCCAGCAGGGAAGCCGGGACGACCTACGAGCAGTACTTC. Amino acids: CASREAGTTYEQYF.

V and J are TRBV24-1 and TRBJ2-3; TRBD1 is a possible D gene (6 bases). The germline CDR1 and CDR2 sequences are KGHDR and SFDVKD. CDR3 size: 13 residues. V was clipped by 12 bases and J by 2 bases, with 14 bases between them. The CDR3 here is CAAKGDTTDTQYF. CDR3 DNA sequence: TGTGCCGCCAAAGGGGACACCACAGATACGCAGTATTTT.

J is TRBJ2-2 and V is TRBV12-3 or TRBV12-4; D could derive from TRBD1 or TRBD2 (5 bases each). V dropped 6 bases and J dropped 8 bases, with 16 bases sitting between them. This CDR3 spans 14 amino acids. The CDR3 is CASRGRTSTGELFF. The CDR3 DNA is TGTGCCAGCAGGGGACGGACCAGTACAGGGGAGCTGTTTTTT.

This clonotype was observed many times. The chain employs TRBV6-1 and TRBJ2-4; TRBD1 matches at 7 bases. Germline loops: CDR1 MNHNS, CDR2 SASEGT. Trimming cost V 7 bases and J 13 bases; bases outside gene matches: 13. This CDR3 is 13 amino acids long. DNA for the CDR3: TGTGCCAGCACTCCTACTAGACCGGGACAGCAGTACTTC. Translation: CASTPTRPGQQYF.

V gene TRBV6-1 combines with J gene TRBJ2-2, with a possible D match to TRBD2 (5 bases). The length of the CDR3 is 15 residues. The V gene lost 3 bases and the J gene lost 3 bases, with 11 bases spanning the gap. The germline gives CDR1 MNHNS, CDR2 SASEGT. CDR3 loop: CASSDFYGDTGELFF. The DNA of the CDR3 is TGTGCCAGCAGTGACTTCTACGGGGACACCGGGGAGCTGTTTTTT.

The table lists this clonotype with many counts. J is TRBJ2-7 and V is TRBV6-5; D gene uncertain. CDR1 and CDR2 (germline): MNHEY, SVGAGI. This CDR3 has 14 residues. V shed 2 bases and J shed 3 bases, with 11 bases lying between them. CDR3 DNA sequence: TGTGCCAGCAGTTACCGAGAGACGGACTACGAGCAGTACTTC. Residues: CASSYRETDYEQYF.

V and J are TRBV30 and TRBJ1-1; 8 bases line up with TRBD1. In germline, CDR1 is GTSNPN, CDR2 SVGIG (reference sequence). The length of the CDR3 is 13 residues. With 3 bases clipped from V and 4 bases from J, the junction kept 4 bases outside the gene matches. Here the CDR3 reads CAWRGTGGTEAFF. The CDR3 nucleotides read TGTGCCTGGAGGGGTACAGGGGGCACTGAAGCTTTCTTT.

This clonotype was observed at least ten times. The V gene is TRBV28, the J gene TRBJ1-1, with 8 nucleotides matching TRBD1. The trim removed 7 bases at V and 4 bases at J, leaving 11 bases unmatched. The CDR3 runs to 15 residues. Germline assignment: CDR1 MDHEN and CDR2 SYDVKM. CDR3 bases: TGTGCCAGCACCCCTGGGGACAGGACGGTCACTGAAGCTTTCTTT. This sequence encodes CASTPGDRTVTEAFF.

The table lists this clonotype with a count of one. Germline and junction disagree at one end, which may indicate a read error. The V call is TRBV30, the J call TRBJ1-2, with TRBD1 matching over 12 bases. CDR3 length: 16 amino acids. Per the germline V gene, CDR1 is GTSNPN and CDR2 is SVGIG (reference sequence). CDR3 coding DNA: TGTACCTGGAGCCCGGGACAGGGGGCGCAGAACTATGGCTACACCTTC. It translates to CTWSPGQGAQNYGYTF.

This clonotype was counted ten times or more. The J gene is TRBJ1-2, the V gene TRBV28, with D hard to call. V dropped 10 bases and J dropped 2 bases, with 11 bases sitting between them. Germline CDR1 and CDR2: MDHEN and SYDVKM. This CDR3 spans 12 amino acids. CDR3 nucleotide sequence: TGTGCCACAAGAAGTAGGAACTATGGCTACACCTTC. Translation gives CATRSRNYGYTF.

This clonotype was seen a few times. The V and J genes are TRBV7-9 and TRBJ2-2, with D possibly being TRBD2 (6 bases). The CDR3 covers 15 residues. The germline V gene encodes CDR1 SEHNR and CDR2 FQNEAQ (reference sequence). V was pared by 5 bases and J by 1 base, with 11 bases between. The CDR3 loop is CASSGGRENTGELFF. The CDR3 nucleotides are TGTGCCAGCAGCGGCGGGCGGGAGAACACCGGGGAGCTGTTTTTT.

J is TRBJ1-4 and V is TRBV10-3; no clear D. The CDR3 totals 14 residues. Germline V lookup: CDR1 ENHRY, CDR2 SYGVKD. With 4 bases removed from V and 0 bases from J, the gap between germline ends came to 6 bases. For the CDR3, the DNA is TGTGCCATCAGTGGGTCGACAACTAATGAAAAACTGTTTTTT. Protein: CAISGSTTNEKLFF.

This clonotype was found many times. The gene calls are TRBV5-5 and TRBJ2-7; D is uncertain. The CDR3 contains 12 residues. With 0 bases removed from V and 5 bases from J, the gap between germline ends came to 6 bases. Germline V gene sequence: CDR1 SGHKS, CDR2 YYEKEE (reference sequence). DNA of the CDR3: TGTGCCAGCAGCTTGGTCGTCCACGAGCAGTACTTC. Its protein is CASSLVVHEQYF.

Ten or more counts support this clonotype. The chain joins TRBV7-2 to TRBJ1-4; tentative D call: TRBD1 (5 bases). CDR3 length equals 15 residues. V dropped 5 bases and J dropped 6 bases, with 16 bases sitting between them. Germline lookup yields CDR1 SGHTA and CDR2 FQGNSA. The CDR3 sequence: CASSTLRGIHEKLFF. The CDR3 region has the DNA TGTGCCAGCAGCACCCTGCGGGGGATACATGAAAAACTGTTTTTT.

This clonotype was recorded many times. The chain uses TRBV7-9 and TRBJ1-5; D is uncertain. This CDR3 is 12 amino acids long. Trimming took off 5 bases at V and 7 bases at J, with 9 bases between the two ends. Germline V gives CDR1 SEHNR, CDR2 FQNEAQ (reference sequence). The CDR3 DNA sequence: TGTGCCAGCAGCAAAGATGGGCAGCCCCAGCATTTT. This codes for CASSKDGQPQHF.

Of note for this clonotype: This may stem from a read error, because a much larger clone lies one nucleotide away. The J gene is TRBJ1-2, the V gene TRBV7-2; 9 positions match TRBD1. Per the germline V gene, CDR1 is SGHTA and CDR2 is FQGNSA. The length of the CDR3 is 15 residues. DNA for the CDR3: TGTGCCAGCAGCTTAATCCGGACAGGGGTCTATGGCTGCACCTTC. Protein: CASSLIRTGVYGCTF.

This clonotype showed up many times. This chain connects TRBV7-2 to TRBJ2-7; D is unresolved. V lost 4 bases and J 2 bases, leaving 6 bases between the germline ends. This CDR3 contains 12 residues. Looked up from germline, CDR1 is SGHTA and CDR2 is FQGNSA. CDR3 in DNA: TGTGCCAGCAGCTCCTTAACCTACGAGCAGTACTTC. This gives the protein CASSSLTYEQYF.

Many counts were recorded for this clonotype. This rearrangement joins TRBV2 to TRBJ1-5, with D maybe TRBD1 (5 bases). This CDR3 region has 14 residues. Germline V gene sequence: CDR1 SNHLY, CDR2 FYNNEI. Trimming left V 6 bases short and J 3 bases short, with 12 bases between. For the CDR3, the DNA is TGTGCCAGCAGACTTGGGGCCTTCAATCAGCCCCAGCATTTT. Translated: CASRLGAFNQPQHF.